This T cell receptor (beta chain) was profiled in a study of long-term antiretroviral therapy in people with HIV (dated by TCRdb to 2022 to 2024). Some background on the complete study: The earliest samples were collected about a decade before the 2015 WHO recommendation for immediate ART, when ART was typically delayed until CD4 counts fell. Test extractions of a monoclonal T-cell line alongside about 30 polyclonal samples showed no cross-contamination during QIAcube processing. Among the 30 or so participants with HIV, ten to eleven were female. This retrospective serial study examined whether starting ART and sustained HIV suppression were associated with changes in the composition and diversity of the TRB repertoire in peripheral blood. The cohort contributed 150 to 200 cryopreserved PBMC samples from 25 to 35 adults with confirmed HIV infection, collected serially over a mean of approximately 6 years (range 1-12). Overall results and qualifications from the work: Limited PBMC availability meant only the TCR beta chain was sequenced, without alpha chain pairing. A significant increase in TRB diversity was found to be associated with ART initiation, although TRB diversity was observed to remain significantly below that of transplant donor controls even after long-term ART. Inferences about post-ART repertoire changes are limited because no data were available on ART adherence, viral resistance or therapy changes. Because pre-ART samples had limited cell numbers, unsorted PBMC were profiled rather than sorted CD4+ and CD8+ T cells. Narrower CDR3 length ranges were observed in HIV repertoires than in controls, and an antigen-experienced repertoire with only a slight naive shift after ART was suggested by the network structure. Expanded TRB clones identified before ART initiation dominated the repertoire across all time points, though the dominance fluctuated and decreased in many PLHIV after ART. Samples dated from the mid-2000s to the late 2010s, and the ART regimens used may be less effective than current ones.

CDR1 MDHEN and CDR2 SYDVKM were looked up in the germline V gene. From V the trimming removes 3 bases and from J it removes 8 bases, while the gene matches leave 4 bases of the junction unaccounted for. From its cysteine to its phenylalanine, the CDR3 spans 16 amino acids. Only the CDR3 part of the read is kept: 48 bases, read in frame from the first base. The immunoSEQ hsTCRB v3.0 assay was used at survey level resolution to sequence the TRB variable region. The target sequencing depth for TRB was about 40,000-55,000 T-cell genomes per sample. TRB libraries were pooled and sequenced on an Illumina MiSeq using a v3 150-cycle kit. Regarding the original processing steps: Repertoire analysis was performed in R inside a reproducible Nextflow workflow that covered QC, data transformation and analysis. LymphoSeq2, an R package for exploring AIRR-Seq data, was used to implement the custom analyses. After excluding a few samples that yielded fewer than 5000 total TRB sequences, 190 or so HIV repertoires remained for analysis. Among the 188 retained HIV repertoires, some 57 were collected before ART initiation and about 130 were collected after ART initiation. Repertoires were downsampled to 5000 TRB nucleotide sequences, with summary statistics averaged over 100 downsampling iterations. The analysis kept only TRB sequences whose CDR3 regions were at least seven amino acids long. Two measures captured diversity: a Shannon entropy-derived clonality score and the Gini coefficient. Repertoire networks linked the top 5000 CDR3 amino acid sequences whenever two sequences differed by an edit distance of one. For TRB CDR3 amino acid sequences, antigen specificity groups and MHC restriction were predicted with GLIPH2. Known CMV, EBV, HIV or tissue antigen associations were flagged by matching CDR3 amino acid sequences against VDJdb and McPAS-TCR. Pre-ART, post-ART and control groups were compared with Wilcoxon signed-rank tests and Holm-Bonferroni correction. What TCRdb holds here is the immuneACCESS table cut down to in-frame rearrangements. Part of the clones is not present; checked against another copy, under half of the missing clones reflect an unresolved V gene, and the others are unexplained. For V, J and clone size, that table is used; D and trimming come from the DNA. A total of tens of thousands of clones appear in this sample, over 90% of them only once. Of the sample, approximately 8% is held by the ten largest clones.

This clone has only one observation. The target of this receptor is not known. No base quality information exists; no much larger clone differs at one position. Participants were included only if at least one PBMC sample before ART initiation and at least two post-ART samples were available. Treatment was received in the United States of America by all participants with HIV. Before DNA extraction, cryopreserved samples of about 0.9-11 million PBMC were thawed and washed. At the time of the earliest PBMC sample for each participant with HIV, ages ranged from 23 to 54 years. PBMC samples were contributed by each participant from 1-4 timepoints before ART initiation and 2-8 timepoints after ART initiation, with a median of 7 samples. Serial HIV viral load, CD4+ T-cell count, ART history and demographic data were obtained for every participant. A Qiagen kit on a QIAcube was used to extract genomic DNA from unsorted PBMC, with samples processed in batches of 12.

The clonotype originates from a man between 25 and 39 years old with HIV. The receptor chain draws on TRBV28 and TRBJ2-1; 16 of the junction bases match TRBD2. The input for sequencing was unsorted PBMCs, taken 6 to 6.5 years after starting antiretroviral therapy. Read as DNA, the sequence is TGTGCCAGCAGTTTTGAAGGGACTAGCGGGAGGGATGAGCAGTTCTTC. Its protein reads: CASSFEGTSGRDEQFF.